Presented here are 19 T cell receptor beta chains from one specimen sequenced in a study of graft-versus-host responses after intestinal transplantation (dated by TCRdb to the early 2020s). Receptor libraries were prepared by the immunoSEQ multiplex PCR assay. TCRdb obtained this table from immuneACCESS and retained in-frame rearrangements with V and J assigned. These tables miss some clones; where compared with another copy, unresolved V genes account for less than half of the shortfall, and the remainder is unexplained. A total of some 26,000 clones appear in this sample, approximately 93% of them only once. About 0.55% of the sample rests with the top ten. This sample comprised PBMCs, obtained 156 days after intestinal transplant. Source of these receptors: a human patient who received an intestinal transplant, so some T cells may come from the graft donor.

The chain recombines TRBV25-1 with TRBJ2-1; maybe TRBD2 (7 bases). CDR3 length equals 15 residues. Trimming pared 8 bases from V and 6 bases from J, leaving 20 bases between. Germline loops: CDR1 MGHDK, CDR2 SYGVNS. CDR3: CASRSEGGASNEQFF. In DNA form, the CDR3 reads TGTGCCAGCCGATCGGAAGGGGGGGCCTCCAATGAGCAGTTCTTC.

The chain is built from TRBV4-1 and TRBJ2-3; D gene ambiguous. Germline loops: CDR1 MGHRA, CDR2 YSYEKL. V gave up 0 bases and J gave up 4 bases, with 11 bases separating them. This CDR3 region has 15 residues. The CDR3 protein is CASSQEFPLPDTQYF. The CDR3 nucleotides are TGCGCCAGCAGCCAAGAATTCCCACTTCCAGATACGCAGTATTTT.

DNA for the CDR3: TGTGCCAGCAGTGATCAGGGGGCAGTCCCTTCTAGCACAGATACGCAGTATTTT. It is translated as CASSDQGAVPSSTDTQYF. The chain combines TRBV2 with TRBJ2-3, with 8 bases identical to TRBD1. V lost 3 bases, J lost 0 bases, and 11 bases stayed unmatched. This CDR3 spans 18 amino acids. The germline V gene has CDR1 SNHLY and CDR2 FYNNEI.

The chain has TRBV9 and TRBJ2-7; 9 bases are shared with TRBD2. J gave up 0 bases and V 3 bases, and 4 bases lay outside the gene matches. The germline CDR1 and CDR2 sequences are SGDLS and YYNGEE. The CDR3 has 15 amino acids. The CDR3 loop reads CASSAGLAHSYEQYF. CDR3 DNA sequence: TGTGCCAGCAGCGCAGGACTAGCGCACTCCTACGAGCAGTACTTC.

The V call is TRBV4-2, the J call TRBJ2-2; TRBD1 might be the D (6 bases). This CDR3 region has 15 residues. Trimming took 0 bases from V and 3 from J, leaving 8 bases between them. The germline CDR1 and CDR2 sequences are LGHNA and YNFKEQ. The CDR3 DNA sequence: TGTGCCAGCAGCCAAGAACAGGGTTACACCGGGGAGCTGTTTTTT. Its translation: CASSQEQGYTGELFF.

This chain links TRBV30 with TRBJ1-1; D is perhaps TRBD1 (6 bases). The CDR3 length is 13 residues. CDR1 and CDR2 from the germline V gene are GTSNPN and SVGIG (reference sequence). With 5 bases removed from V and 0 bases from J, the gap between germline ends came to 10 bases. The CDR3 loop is CAWGGQLNTEAFF. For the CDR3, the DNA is TGTGCCTGGGGAGGACAGTTGAACACTGAAGCTTTCTTT.

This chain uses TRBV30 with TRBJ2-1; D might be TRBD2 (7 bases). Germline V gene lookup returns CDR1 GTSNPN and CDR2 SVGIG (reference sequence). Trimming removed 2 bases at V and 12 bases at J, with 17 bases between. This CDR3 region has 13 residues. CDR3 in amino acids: CAWSPTGGTGQFF. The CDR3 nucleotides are TGTGCCTGGAGTCCTACGGGGGGCACGGGGCAGTTCTTC.

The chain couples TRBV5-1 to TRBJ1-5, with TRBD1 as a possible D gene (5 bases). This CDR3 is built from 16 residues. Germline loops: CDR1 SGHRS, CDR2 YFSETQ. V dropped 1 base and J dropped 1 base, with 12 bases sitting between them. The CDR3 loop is CASSLWGLGSNQPQHF. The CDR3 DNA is TGCGCCAGCAGCTTGTGGGGGTTGGGGAGCAATCAGCCCCAGCATTTT.

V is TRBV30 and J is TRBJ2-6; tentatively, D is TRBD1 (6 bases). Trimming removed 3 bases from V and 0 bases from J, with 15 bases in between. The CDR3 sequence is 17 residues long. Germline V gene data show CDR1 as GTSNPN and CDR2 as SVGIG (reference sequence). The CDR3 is CAWSSGVPDSGANVLTF. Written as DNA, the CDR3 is TGTGCCTGGAGCTCAGGGGTCCCCGACTCTGGGGCCAACGTCCTGACTTTC.

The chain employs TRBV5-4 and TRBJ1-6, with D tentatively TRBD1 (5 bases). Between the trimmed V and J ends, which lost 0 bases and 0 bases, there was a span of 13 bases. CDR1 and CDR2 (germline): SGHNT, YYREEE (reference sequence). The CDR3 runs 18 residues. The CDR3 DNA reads TGTGCCAGCAGCTTGGGCCTGGGGGACTACTCCTATAATTCACCCCTCCACTTT. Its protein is CASSLGLGDYSYNSPLHF.

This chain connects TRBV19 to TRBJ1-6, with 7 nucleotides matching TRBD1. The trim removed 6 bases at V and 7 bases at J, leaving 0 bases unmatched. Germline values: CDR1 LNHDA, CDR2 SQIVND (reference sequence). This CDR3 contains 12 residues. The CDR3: CASRQGNSPLHF. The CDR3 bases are TGTGCCAGTAGACAGGGGAATTCACCCCTCCACTTT.

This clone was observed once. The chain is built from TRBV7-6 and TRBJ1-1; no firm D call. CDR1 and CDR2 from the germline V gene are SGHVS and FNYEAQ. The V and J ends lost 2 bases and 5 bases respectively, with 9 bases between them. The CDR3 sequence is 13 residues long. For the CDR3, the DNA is TGTGCCAGCAGCTTAAGCGGAGGTACTGAAGCTTTCTTT. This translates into CASSLSGGTEAFF.

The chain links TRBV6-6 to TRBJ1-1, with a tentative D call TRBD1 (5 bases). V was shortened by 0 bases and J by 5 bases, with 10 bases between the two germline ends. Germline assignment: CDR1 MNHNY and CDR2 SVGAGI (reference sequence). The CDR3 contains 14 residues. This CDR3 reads CASSYSSGGTEAFF. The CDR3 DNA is TGTGCCAGCAGTTACTCTAGCGGGGGAACTGAAGCTTTCTTT.

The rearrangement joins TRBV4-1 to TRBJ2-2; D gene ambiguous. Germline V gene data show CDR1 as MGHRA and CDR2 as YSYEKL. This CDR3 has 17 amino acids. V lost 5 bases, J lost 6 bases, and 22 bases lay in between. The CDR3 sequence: CASSDINRAQWAGELFF. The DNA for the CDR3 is TGCGCCAGCAGCGATATTAACCGGGCCCAGTGGGCCGGGGAGCTGTTTTTT.

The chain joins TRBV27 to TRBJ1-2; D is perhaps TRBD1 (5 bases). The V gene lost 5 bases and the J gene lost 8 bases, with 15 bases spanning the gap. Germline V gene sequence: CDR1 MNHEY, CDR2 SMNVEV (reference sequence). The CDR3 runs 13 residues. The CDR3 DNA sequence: TGTGCCAGCAGTCACTGGGGAGGGGTCGGCTACACCTTC. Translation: CASSHWGGVGYTF.

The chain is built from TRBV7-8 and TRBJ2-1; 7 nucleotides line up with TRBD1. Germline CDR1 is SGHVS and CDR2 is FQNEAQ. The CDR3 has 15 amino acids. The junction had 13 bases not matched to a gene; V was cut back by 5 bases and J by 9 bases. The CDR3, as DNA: TGTGCCAGCAGCCACGAACAGGGGCGCCGCGGTGAGCAGTTCTTC. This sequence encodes CASSHEQGRRGEQFF.

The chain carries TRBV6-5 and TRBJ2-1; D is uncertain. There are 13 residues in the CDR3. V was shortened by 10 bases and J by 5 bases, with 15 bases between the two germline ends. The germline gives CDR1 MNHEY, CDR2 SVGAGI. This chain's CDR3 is CATWAIQHNEQFF. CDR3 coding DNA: TGTGCCACCTGGGCCATCCAGCACAATGAGCAGTTCTTC.

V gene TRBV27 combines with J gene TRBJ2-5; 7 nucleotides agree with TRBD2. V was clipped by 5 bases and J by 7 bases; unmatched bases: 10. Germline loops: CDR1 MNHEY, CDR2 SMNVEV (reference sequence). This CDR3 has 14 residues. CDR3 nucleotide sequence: TGTGCCAGCAGTAGATCCGGGACTACCGGGACCCAGTACTTC. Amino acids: CASSRSGTTGTQYF.

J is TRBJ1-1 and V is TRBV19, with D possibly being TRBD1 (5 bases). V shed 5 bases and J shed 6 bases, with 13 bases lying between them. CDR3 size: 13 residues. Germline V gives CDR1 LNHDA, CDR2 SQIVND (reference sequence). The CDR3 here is CASSLRWGAEAFF. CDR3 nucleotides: TGTGCCAGTAGTTTGAGATGGGGGGCTGAAGCTTTCTTT.